This passage covers 32 T cell receptor beta chains from one sample sequenced in a study of cytomegalovirus exposure and HLA in healthy donors. Vbeta (60) and Jbeta (13) primers were used in the PCR. The assay was immunoSEQ multiplex PCR, and TCRdb's table has in-frame clones only and misses some. The repertoire holds roughly 180,000 clones, with approximately 80% as singletons. Source material: PBMCs. Receptors were obtained from a male donor in good health and CMV-seronegative.

J is TRBJ2-5 and V is TRBV9; 8 bases agree with TRBD2. The V segment lost 0 bases and the J segment 11 bases; nucleotides outside the gene matches: 9. The CDR3 extends over 14 amino acids. Per germline, CDR1 SGDLS and CDR2 YYNGEE. CDR3 sequence reads: CASSVELRGVEQYF. Written as DNA, the CDR3 is TGTGCCAGCAGCGTAGAGTTGCGGGGGGTTGAGCAGTACTTC.

The rearrangement uses TRBV5-1 and TRBJ2-3, with 8 bases identical to TRBD2. In germline, CDR1 is SGHRS, CDR2 YFSETQ. J was trimmed by 5 bases and V by 6 bases; bases with no gene match: 8. The CDR3 has 14 residues. The CDR3, as DNA: TGCGCCAGCACCCCGCGGGGGGTCAAAGATACGCAGTATTTT. Translating gives CASTPRGVKDTQYF.

This rearrangement joins TRBV7-9 to TRBJ2-7, with TRBD1 matching 7 bases. Germline values: CDR1 SEHNR, CDR2 FQNEAQ (reference sequence). CDR3 length: 14 amino acids. With V trimmed by 5 bases and J by 4 bases, 8 bases remained unmatched. DNA for the CDR3: TGTGCCAGCAGCACCTCAGGGGGTGGGTACGAGCAGTACTTC. Its translation: CASSTSGGGYEQYF.

The V call is TRBV4-2, the J call TRBJ2-1; TRBD2 agrees at 11 bases. The trim removed 5 bases at V and 7 bases at J, leaving 13 bases unmatched. The germline gives CDR1 LGHNA, CDR2 YNFKEQ. The CDR3 is made up of 17 amino acids. CDR3 bases: TGTGCCAGCAGCTACAATAGCGGGGGGGCCTCGGGAAATGAGCAGTTCTTC. The encoded protein is CASSYNSGGASGNEQFF.

This chain joins TRBV4-2 and TRBJ2-3; 11 positions match TRBD2. CDR3 size: 18 residues. Germline V CDR1 and CDR2: LGHNA, YNFKEQ. Trimming took 2 bases from V and 2 from J; bases not matched to a gene: 9. The CDR3 DNA sequence: TGTGCCAGCAGCCAACTCCGGGGACTAGCGGCGACCACAGATACGCAGTATTTT. The encoded protein is CASSQLRGLAATTDTQYF.

The gene calls are TRBV6-5 and TRBJ2-2; the match to TRBD1 covers 9 bases. There are 14 residues in the CDR3. J was trimmed by 3 bases and V by 6 bases; bases with no gene match: 2. The germline CDR1 and CDR2 sequences are MNHEY and SVGAGI. In DNA, the CDR3 is TGTGCCAGCAGGAGGACAGGGGACACCGGGGAGCTGTTTTTT. This encodes CASRRTGDTGELFF.

V usage is TRBV18 and J usage is TRBJ2-5; D is uncertain. Germline-derived CDR1 and CDR2 are KGHSH and LQKENI. The CDR3 has 13 residues. Trimming took 3 bases from V and 7 from J, leaving 12 bases between them. The CDR3: CASSPPTFGTQYF. CDR3 nucleotide sequence: TGTGCCAGCTCACCTCCAACGTTCGGGACCCAGTACTTC.

The rearrangement uses TRBV6-1 and TRBJ1-5; 7 bases line up with TRBD1. The CDR3 consists of 17 residues. Germline CDR1 MNHNS, CDR2 SASEGT. After removal of 4 bases from V and 0 bases from J, the junction contained 9 bases not matched to a gene. The CDR3 nucleotides are TGTGCCAGCAGTGGAGCCTCCGGGACAGATAGCAATCAGCCCCAGCATTTT. Its protein product is CASSGASGTDSNQPQHF.

This sequence joins TRBV13 and TRBJ2-3, with 8 bases lining up with TRBD1. This CDR3 has 15 residues. Germline CDR1 PRHDT, CDR2 FYEKMQ (reference sequence). V was clipped by 1 base and J by 5 bases; unmatched bases: 5. CDR3: CASSLAVQGGDTQYF. In DNA form, the CDR3 reads TGTGCCAGCAGCTTAGCGGTACAGGGGGGAGATACGCAGTATTTT.

This sequence joins TRBV6-1 and TRBJ2-7, with 7 bases matching TRBD1. The CDR3 covers 15 residues. Germline CDR1 reads MNHNS; CDR2 reads SASEGT. V was clipped by 4 bases and J by 2 bases; unmatched bases: 8. The CDR3 nucleotides are TGTGCCAGCAGTGGAAAAACAGGGGCCACCTACGAGCAGTACTTC. This codes for CASSGKTGATYEQYF.

The chain recombines TRBV9 with TRBJ1-3, with D hard to call. Looked up from germline, CDR1 is SGDLS and CDR2 is YYNGEE. V was shortened by 1 base and J by 2 bases, with 19 bases between the two germline ends. The CDR3 has 18 amino acids. DNA of the CDR3: TGTGCCAGCAGCGTATATCAAGCGGCTCCGGGCCCTGGAAACACCATATATTTT. Amino acids: CASSVYQAAPGPGNTIYF.

The chain employs TRBV7-8 and TRBJ2-7; TRBD2 is a possible D gene (5 bases). There are 15 residues in the CDR3. Germline V lookup: CDR1 SGHVS, CDR2 FQNEAQ. V lost 3 bases and J lost 7, with 19 bases in between. The CDR3 bases are TGTGCCAGCAGCTTGGCGCCGGGATCCCACGGTGAGCAGTACTTC. Translation gives CASSLAPGSHGEQYF.

V gene TRBV5-4 combines with J gene TRBJ2-7, with TRBD1 as a possible D gene (5 bases). The CDR3 runs to 15 residues. V was cut by 4 bases and J by 3 bases, with 17 bases left in between. Germline V gene lookup returns CDR1 SGHNT and CDR2 YYREEE (reference sequence). The CDR3 coding sequence is TGTGCCAGCAGCCCTAGGCCAGGGAAAGGCTACGAGCAGTACTTC. Its protein product is CASSPRPGKGYEQYF. Full variable domain (outside the CDR3, taken from reference TRBV5-4 and TRBJ2-7): ETGVTQSPTHLIKTRGQQVTLRCSSQSGHNTVSWYQQALGQGPQFIFQYYREEENGRGNFPPRFSGLQFPNYSSELNVNALELDDSALYLCASSPRPGKGYEQYFGPGTRLTVT.

The rearrangement links TRBV9 to TRBJ2-5; perhaps TRBD2 as D (5 bases). Germline V gene data show CDR1 as SGDLS and CDR2 as YYNGEE. This CDR3 region has 16 residues. V was clipped by 4 bases and J by 5 bases, with 21 bases between them. The CDR3 sequence: CASSFREGRYGETQYF. In DNA form, the CDR3 reads TGTGCCAGCAGCTTCCGGGAAGGCCGCTACGGGGAGACCCAGTACTTC.

The chain joins TRBV5-4 to TRBJ2-3; D unresolved. With 0 bases removed from V and 7 bases from J, the gap between germline ends came to 6 bases. The germline V gene encodes CDR1 SGHNT and CDR2 YYREEE (reference sequence). This CDR3 region has 12 residues. Here the CDR3 reads CASSLVRNTQYF. CDR3 bases: TGTGCCAGCAGCTTGGTGAGAAATACGCAGTATTTT.

The chain has TRBV7-3 and TRBJ2-5, with D possibly TRBD1 on 6 matching bases. The CDR3 loop spans 17 amino acids. Germline lookup yields CDR1 SGHTA and CDR2 FQGTGA. The V and J ends lost 0 bases and 3 bases respectively, with 17 bases between them. The CDR3 reads CASSLTPGRGIEETQYF. In DNA form, the CDR3 reads TGTGCCAGCAGCTTAACCCCGGGCAGGGGCATTGAAGAGACCCAGTACTTC. Full variable domain (outside the CDR3, taken from reference TRBV7-3 and TRBJ2-5): GAGVSQTPSNKVTEKGKYVELRCDPISGHTALYWYRQSLGQGPEFLIYFQGTGAADDSGLPNDRFFAVRPEGSVSTLKIQRTERGDSAVYLCASSLTPGRGIEETQYFGPGTRLLVL.

Written as DNA, the CDR3 is TGCGCCAGCAGCCAAGACTTTGGAGGGACTAGCTCCTACAATGAGCAGTTCTTC. Its translation is CASSQDFGGTSSYNEQFF. The gene calls are TRBV4-3 and TRBJ2-1, with 8 bases matching TRBD2. The ends lost 0 bases at V and 0 bases at J; junction bases unmatched: 7. Germline lookup yields CDR1 LGHNA and CDR2 YSLEER. The CDR3 loop spans 18 amino acids.

The rearrangement links TRBV7-9 to TRBJ2-5, with D unresolved. V lost 6 bases and J lost 0, with 11 bases in between. Germline V gives CDR1 SEHNR, CDR2 FQNEAQ (reference sequence). The CDR3 consists of 14 residues. The CDR3 is CASSYARYQETQYF. DNA for the CDR3: TGTGCCAGCAGTTACGCCCGGTACCAAGAGACCCAGTACTTC.

The genes are TRBV11-3 and TRBJ2-7, with a tentative D call TRBD2 (5 bases). The CDR3 contains 15 residues. The V gene lost 1 base and the J gene lost 3 bases, with 13 bases spanning the gap. Germline values: CDR1 SGHNT, CDR2 YENEEA. DNA of the CDR3: TGTGCCAGCAGCTTAGCGTTTGGGGAGCGCTACGAGCAGTACTTC. As protein: CASSLAFGERYEQYF.

V is TRBV29-1 and J is TRBJ2-7, with 8 nucleotides matching TRBD1. Germline trimming cut 7 bases from V and 3 bases from J; bases unmatched to any gene: 11. The CDR3 contains 14 residues. Per germline, CDR1 SQVTM and CDR2 ANQGSEA. CDR3 sequence: CSGIIGTGIYEQYF. CDR3 nucleotides: TGCAGCGGGATTATCGGGACAGGAATCTACGAGCAGTACTTC.

This chain uses TRBV6-1 with TRBJ2-3, with 9 bases matching TRBD1. The junction had 3 bases not matched to a gene; V was cut back by 6 bases and J by 2 bases. This CDR3 has 14 amino acids. In germline, CDR1 is MNHNS, CDR2 SASEGT. CDR3 bases: TGTGCCAGCAGAGAACAGGGGGCCACAGATACGCAGTATTTT. Its translation is CASREQGATDTQYF.

The V call is TRBV4-2, the J call TRBJ1-1; tentatively, D is TRBD1 (6 bases). Looked up from germline, CDR1 is LGHNA and CDR2 is YNFKEQ. The V end was cut by 0 bases, the J end by 0 bases, with 14 bases between. This CDR3 is built from 17 residues. The CDR3 DNA reads as TGTGCCAGCAGCCAAGATCGGACAGCAGACATGAACACTGAAGCTTTCTTT. Encoded protein: CASSQDRTADMNTEAFF.

V usage is TRBV7-9 and J usage is TRBJ2-7; 8 bases are a match to TRBD2. Unmatched junction bases numbered 8, after V lost 1 base and J lost 3 bases. The CDR3 totals 16 residues. Germline V gene data show CDR1 as SEHNR and CDR2 as FQNEAQ (reference sequence). The CDR3 region has the DNA TGTGCCAGCAGCTTAGGGGGGACTAGGCTGGACTACGAGCAGTACTTC. It specifies CASSLGGTRLDYEQYF.

The chain couples TRBV27 to TRBJ2-1; D gene unclear. The V gene lost 3 bases and the J gene lost 0 bases, with 6 bases spanning the gap. This CDR3 contains 14 residues. Germline assignment: CDR1 MNHEY and CDR2 SMNVEV (reference sequence). In DNA, the CDR3 is TGTGCCAGCAGTTTGACACACTCCTACAATGAGCAGTTCTTC. This gives the protein CASSLTHSYNEQFF.

This clone has just one count. J is TRBJ1-2 and V is TRBV9; maybe TRBD1 (5 bases). With 7 bases removed from V and 4 bases from J, the gap between germline ends came to 14 bases. The CDR3 is 13 amino acids. Germline loops: CDR1 SGDLS, CDR2 YYNGEE. The CDR3 loop is CASWDGTFYGYTF. For the CDR3, the DNA is TGTGCCAGCTGGGATGGGACTTTCTATGGCTACACCTTC. Supplemented by reference TRBV9 and TRBJ1-2, the full variable domain reads DSGVTQTPKHLITATGQRVTLRCSPRSGDLSVYWYQQSLDQGLQFLIQYYNGEERAKGNILERFSAQQFPDLHSELNLSSLELGDSALYFCASWDGTFYGYTFGSGTRLTVV.

The J gene is TRBJ2-2, the V gene TRBV6-5, with D tentatively TRBD1 (6 bases). The ends were cut back, 6 bases at V and 1 base at J, with 9 bases in the middle. Per germline, CDR1 MNHEY and CDR2 SVGAGI. The CDR3 is 14 residues long. This chain's CDR3 is CASRIGGNTGELFF. The CDR3 DNA is TGTGCCAGCAGAATAGGGGGGAACACCGGGGAGCTGTTTTTT.

The chain uses TRBV9 and TRBJ1-3, with D perhaps TRBD1 (6 bases). CDR3 size: 14 residues. Germline CDR1 is SGDLS and CDR2 is YYNGEE. The V end lost 3 bases, the J end lost 6 bases, and 13 bases lay between the germline ends. CDR3 sequence reads: CASSAPRGPNTIYF. Here the CDR3 DNA reads TGTGCCAGCAGCGCCCCCAGGGGACCAAACACCATATATTTT. The entire variable domain, with the rest obtained from reference TRBV9 and TRBJ1-3, is as follows: DSGVTQTPKHLITATGQRVTLRCSPRSGDLSVYWYQQSLDQGLQFLIQYYNGEERAKGNILERFSAQQFPDLHSELNLSSLELGDSALYFCASSAPRGPNTIYFGEGSWLTVV.

The rearrangement uses TRBV5-4 and TRBJ2-3, with 8 bases fitting TRBD1. V lost 4 bases and J lost 3; bases outside the gene matches: 10. Germline CDR1 and CDR2: SGHNT and YYREEE (reference sequence). CDR3 length: 16 amino acids. CDR3 sequence (DNA): TGTGCCAGCAGCCACGGACAGGGCCTCTTGACAGATACGCAGTATTTT. The encoded protein is CASSHGQGLLTDTQYF.

This chain uses TRBV9 with TRBJ2-2; TRBD2 matches 12 bases. The germline gives CDR1 SGDLS, CDR2 YYNGEE. With V trimmed by 3 bases and J by 8 bases, 11 bases remained unmatched. The CDR3 is 17 amino acids. CDR3 sequence: CASSARTSGVGTGELFF. The CDR3 DNA is TGTGCCAGCAGCGCCCGGACTAGCGGGGTCGGTACGGGGGAGCTGTTTTTT.

The chain is built from TRBV5-1 and TRBJ2-2; D remains ambiguous. Trimming left V 4 bases short and J 1 base short, with 11 bases between. CDR1 is SGHRS and CDR2 is YFSETQ in the germline V gene. This CDR3 is 15 amino acids long. CDR3: CASSQGARNTGELFF. The CDR3 bases are TGCGCCAGCAGCCAAGGAGCTCGGAACACCGGGGAGCTGTTTTTT. Full variable domain (missing parts from reference TRBV5-1 and TRBJ2-2): KAGVTQTPRYLIKTRGQQVTLSCSPISGHRSVSWYQQTPGQGLQFLFEYFSETQRNKGNFPGRFSGRQFSNSRSEMNVSTLELGDSALYLCASSQGARNTGELFFGEGSRLTVL.

The V call is TRBV7-8, the J call TRBJ1-2, with 9 bases aligning to TRBD1. V lost 5 bases, J lost 8 bases, and 9 bases stayed unmatched. CDR1 and CDR2 (germline): SGHVS, FQNEAQ. This CDR3 has 14 amino acids. CDR3 residues: CASSTLTGGEGYTF. Here the CDR3 DNA reads TGTGCCAGCAGCACCCTCACAGGGGGCGAAGGCTACACCTTC.

The gene calls are TRBV28 and TRBJ2-7, with 9 bases that match TRBD1. Germline assignment: CDR1 MDHEN and CDR2 SYDVKM. V gave up 3 bases and J gave up 4 bases; unmatched junction bases: 7. The CDR3 spans 15 residues. DNA of the CDR3: TGTGCCAGCAGTTTCACCGACAGGGGGTCATACGAGCAGTACTTC. It specifies CASSFTDRGSYEQYF. The whole variable domain, filled in from reference TRBV28 and TRBJ2-7, reads DVKVTQSSRYLVKRTGEKVFLECVQDMDHENMFWYRQDPGLGLRLIYFSYDVKMKEKGDIPEGYSVSREKKERFSLILESASTNQTSMYLCASSFTDRGSYEQYFGPGTRLTVT.